This T cell receptor beta chain was sequenced in a study of blood T cell repertoires in COVID-19. The repertoire was sequenced with immunoSEQ multiplex PCR; TCRdb's copy has only in-frame clones and lacks some. This repertoire shows under 200,000 clones, approximately 86% found once; its top ten account for roughly 7.8%. The CDR3 spans 11 residues. From germline, CDR1 is MDHEN and CDR2 SYDVKM. V was clipped by 8 bases and J by 4 bases, with 9 bases between them. The rearrangement uses TRBV28 and TRBJ2-7; D is possibly TRBD1 (6 bases). The TCR originated in a man in his 60s with acute or convalescent COVID-19. Sequencing used peripheral blood. In nucleotides, the CDR3 is TGTGCCAGCGGGGGCGGATACGAGCAGTACTTC. Its protein is CASGGGYEQYF.